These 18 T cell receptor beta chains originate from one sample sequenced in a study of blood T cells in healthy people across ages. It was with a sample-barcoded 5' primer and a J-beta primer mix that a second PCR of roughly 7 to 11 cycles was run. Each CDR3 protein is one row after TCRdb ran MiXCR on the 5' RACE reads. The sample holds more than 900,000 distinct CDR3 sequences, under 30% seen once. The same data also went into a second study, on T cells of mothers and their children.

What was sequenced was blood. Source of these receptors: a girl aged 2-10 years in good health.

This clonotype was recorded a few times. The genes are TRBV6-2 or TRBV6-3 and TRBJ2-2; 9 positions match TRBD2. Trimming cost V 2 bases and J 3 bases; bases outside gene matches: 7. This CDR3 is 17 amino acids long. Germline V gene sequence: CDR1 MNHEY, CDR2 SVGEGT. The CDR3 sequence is CASSYRKAGGYTGELFF. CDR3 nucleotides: TGTGCCAGCAGTTACCGGAAAGCGGGGGGTTACACCGGGGAGCTGTTTTTT.

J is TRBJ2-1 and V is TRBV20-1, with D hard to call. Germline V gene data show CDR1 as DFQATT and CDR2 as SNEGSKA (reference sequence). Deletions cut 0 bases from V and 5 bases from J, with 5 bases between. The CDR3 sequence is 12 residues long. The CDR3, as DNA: TGCAGTGCTAGAGATTGGGACAATGAGCAGTTCTTC. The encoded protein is CSARDWDNEQFF.

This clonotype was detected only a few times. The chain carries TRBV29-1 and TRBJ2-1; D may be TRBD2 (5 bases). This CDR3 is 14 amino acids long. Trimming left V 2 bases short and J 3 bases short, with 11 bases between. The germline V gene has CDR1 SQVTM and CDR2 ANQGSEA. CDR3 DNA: TGCAGCGTTGAACAGCCCGAGGGCTACAATGAGCAGTTCTTC. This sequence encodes CSVEQPEGYNEQFF.

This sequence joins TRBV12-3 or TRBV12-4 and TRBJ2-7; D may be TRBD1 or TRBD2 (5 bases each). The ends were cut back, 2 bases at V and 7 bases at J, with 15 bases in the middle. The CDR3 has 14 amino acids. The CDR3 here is CASSLLGTAREQYF. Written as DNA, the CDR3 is TGTGCCAGCAGTTTACTCGGGACGGCGAGGGAGCAGTACTTC.

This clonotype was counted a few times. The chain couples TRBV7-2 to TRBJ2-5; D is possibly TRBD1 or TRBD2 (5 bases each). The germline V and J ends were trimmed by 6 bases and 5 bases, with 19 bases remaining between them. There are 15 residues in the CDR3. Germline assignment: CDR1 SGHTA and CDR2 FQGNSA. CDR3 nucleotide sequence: TGTGCCAGCAGTAGGTTGGGACGGAACGTCGAGACCCAGTACTTC. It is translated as CASSRLGRNVETQYF.

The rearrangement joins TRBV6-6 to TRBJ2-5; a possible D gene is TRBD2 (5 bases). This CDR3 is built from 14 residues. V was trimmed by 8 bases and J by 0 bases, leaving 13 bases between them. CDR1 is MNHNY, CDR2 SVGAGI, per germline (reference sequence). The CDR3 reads CASQSGIYQETQYF. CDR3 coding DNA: TGTGCCAGCCAATCGGGGATCTACCAAGAGACCCAGTACTTC.

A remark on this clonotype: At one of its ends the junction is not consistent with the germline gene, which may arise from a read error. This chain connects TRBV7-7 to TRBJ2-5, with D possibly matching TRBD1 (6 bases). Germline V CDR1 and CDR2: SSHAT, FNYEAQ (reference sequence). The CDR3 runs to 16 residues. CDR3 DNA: TGTGCTAGCAGCTTAGCAGGGGCCGGAAATCAAGAGACCCAGTACTTC. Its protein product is CASSLAGAGNQETQYF.

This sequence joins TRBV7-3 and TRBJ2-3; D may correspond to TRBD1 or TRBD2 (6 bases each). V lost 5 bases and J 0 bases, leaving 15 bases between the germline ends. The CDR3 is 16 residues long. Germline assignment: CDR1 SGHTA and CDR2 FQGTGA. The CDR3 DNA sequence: TGTGCCAGCAGCCCAATGGGGGGCCTTAGCACAGATACGCAGTATTTT. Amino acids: CASSPMGGLSTDTQYF. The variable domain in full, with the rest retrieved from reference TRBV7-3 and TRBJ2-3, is GAGVSQTPSNKVTEKGKYVELRCDPISGHTALYWYRQSLGQGPEFLIYFQGTGAADDSGLPNDRFFAVRPEGSVSTLKIQRTERGDSAVYLCASSPMGGLSTDTQYFGPGTRLTVL.

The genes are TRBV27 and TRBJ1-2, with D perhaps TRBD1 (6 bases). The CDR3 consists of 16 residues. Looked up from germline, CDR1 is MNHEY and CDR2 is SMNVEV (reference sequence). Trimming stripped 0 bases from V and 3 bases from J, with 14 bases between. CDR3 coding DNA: TGTGCCAGCAGTTTATCGGCGGGACATCTGTACTATGGCTACACCTTC. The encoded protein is CASSLSAGHLYYGYTF.

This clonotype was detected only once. The CDR3 is CASSQEGTSGLEQFF. In DNA form, the CDR3 reads TGCGCCAGCAGCCAAGAAGGGACTAGCGGGCTTGAGCAGTTCTTC. The rearrangement uses TRBV4-1 and TRBJ2-1; TRBD2 agrees at 12 bases. The germline V gene encodes CDR1 MGHRA and CDR2 YSYEKL. V shed 0 bases, J shed 9 bases, and the junction held 3 bases outside the gene matches. The length of the CDR3 is 15 residues.

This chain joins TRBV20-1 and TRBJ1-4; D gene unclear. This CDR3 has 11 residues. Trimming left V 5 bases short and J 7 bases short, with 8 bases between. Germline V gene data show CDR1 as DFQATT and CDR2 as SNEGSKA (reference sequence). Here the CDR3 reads CSASPSEKLFF. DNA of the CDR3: TGCAGTGCTTCTCCAAGTGAAAAACTGTTTTTT.

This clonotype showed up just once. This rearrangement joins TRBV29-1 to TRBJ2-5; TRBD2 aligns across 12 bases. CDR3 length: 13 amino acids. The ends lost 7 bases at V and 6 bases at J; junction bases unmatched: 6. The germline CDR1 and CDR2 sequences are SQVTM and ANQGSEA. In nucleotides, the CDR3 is TGCAGCGCGACTAGCGGGGGTGGGAAGACCCAGTACTTC. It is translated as CSATSGGGKTQYF.

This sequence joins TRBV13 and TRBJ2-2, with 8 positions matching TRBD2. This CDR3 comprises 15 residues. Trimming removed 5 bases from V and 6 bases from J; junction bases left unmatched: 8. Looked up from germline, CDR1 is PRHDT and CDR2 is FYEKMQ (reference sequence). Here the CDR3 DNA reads TGTGCCAGCAGCCCGGGGACTAGTAATTCCGGGGAGCTGTTTTTT. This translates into CASSPGTSNSGELFF.

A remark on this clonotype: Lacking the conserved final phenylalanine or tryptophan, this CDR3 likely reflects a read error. The CDR3, as DNA: TGTGCTAGCAGCCCCGGACTAGCGGGAAATAGCGAGACCCAGTACTCC. It is translated as CASSPGLAGNSETQYS. The chain links TRBV7-7 to TRBJ2-1, with 12 bases aligning to TRBD2. The assigned J gene may be wrong: the sequence end matches TRBJ2-5 better. Germline loops: CDR1 SSHAT, CDR2 FNYEAQ (reference sequence). The CDR3 consists of 16 residues.

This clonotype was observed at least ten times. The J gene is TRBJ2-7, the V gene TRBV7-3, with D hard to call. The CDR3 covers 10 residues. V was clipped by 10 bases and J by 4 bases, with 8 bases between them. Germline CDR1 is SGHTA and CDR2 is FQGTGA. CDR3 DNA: TGTGCCACACAAAGTTACGAGCAGTACTTC. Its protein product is CATQSYEQYF.

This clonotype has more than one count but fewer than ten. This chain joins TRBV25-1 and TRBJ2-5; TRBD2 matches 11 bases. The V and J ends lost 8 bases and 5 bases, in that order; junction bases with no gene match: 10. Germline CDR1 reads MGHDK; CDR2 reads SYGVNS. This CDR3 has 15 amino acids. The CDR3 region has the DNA TGTGCCAGCTTGAGTAGCGGGGGGGCCTTCGAGACCCAGTACTTC. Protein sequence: CASLSSGGAFETQYF. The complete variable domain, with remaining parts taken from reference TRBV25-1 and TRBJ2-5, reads EADIYQTPRYLVIGTGKKITLECSQTMGHDKMYWYQQDPGMELHLIHYSYGVNSTEKGDLSSESTVSRIRTEHFPLTLESARPSHTSQYLCASLSSGGAFETQYFGPGTRLLVL.

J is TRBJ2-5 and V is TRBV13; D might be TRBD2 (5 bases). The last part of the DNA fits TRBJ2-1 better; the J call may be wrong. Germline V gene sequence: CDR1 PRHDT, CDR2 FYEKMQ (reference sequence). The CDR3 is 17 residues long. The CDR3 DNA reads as TGTGCCAGCAGCTTAATCCTAGAGGGTTACCAAACCCCGGAGCAGTTCTTC. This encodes CASSLILEGYQTPEQFF.

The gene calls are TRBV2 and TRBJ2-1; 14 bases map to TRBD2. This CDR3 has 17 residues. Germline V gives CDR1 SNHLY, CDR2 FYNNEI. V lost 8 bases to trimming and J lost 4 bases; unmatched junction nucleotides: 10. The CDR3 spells CASETLRTSGGYNEQFF. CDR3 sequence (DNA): TGTGCCAGCGAGACTCTGAGGACTAGCGGGGGGTACAATGAGCAGTTCTTC.